Below are 19 T cell receptor beta chains sequenced from a single sample in a study of radiotherapy plus CTLA-4 blockade in lung cancer. Here immunoSEQ multiplex PCR was the method, and the copy in TCRdb shows in-frame clones only, minus some. The sample consists of tens of thousands of clones, around 83% of them appearing once. Material: peripheral blood, obtained from a patient treated with radiotherapy plus ipilimumab. Receptors were obtained from a human donor with non-small cell lung cancer who had stable disease on radiotherapy plus ipilimumab.

The CDR3 spells CASSPRVSTDTQYF. CDR3 in DNA: TGTGCCAGCAGCCCACGGGTTAGCACAGATACGCAGTATTTT. The chain uses TRBV9 and TRBJ2-3; D call uncertain. V lost 4 bases and J 0 bases, leaving 9 bases between the germline ends. CDR3 length: 14 residues. Germline CDR1 SGDLS, CDR2 YYNGEE.

In this sample, this clone turned up once. One end of the junction varies from germline; a read error may be responsible. The gene calls are TRBV7-8 and TRBJ1-5, with 7 bases aligning to TRBD1. Germline V gives CDR1 SGHVS, CDR2 FQNEAQ. This CDR3 has 16 amino acids. CDR3 bases: TGTGCCAGCAGTTTAGAGGGGCAGGGGGGCAATCAGCCCCAGCATTTT. Its protein is CASSLEGQGGNQPQHF.

The chain has TRBV16 and TRBJ1-2; D not certain. The length of the CDR3 is 15 residues. V shed 2 bases and J shed 0 bases, with 10 bases lying between them. CDR1 is KGHSY, CDR2 FQNENV, per germline. CDR3 sequence (DNA): TGTGCCAGCAGCCAACGGGCCATTTCTAACTATGGCTACACCTTC. Its translation: CASSQRAISNYGYTF.

The V call is TRBV11-2, the J call TRBJ2-2, with no clear D. CDR1 and CDR2 from the germline V gene are SGHAT and FQNNGV. CDR3 size: 15 residues. V was shortened by 5 bases and J by 0 bases, with 10 bases between the two germline ends. The CDR3 spells CASSGRTANTGELFF. CDR3 DNA sequence: TGTGCCAGCAGCGGCCGGACGGCGAACACCGGGGAGCTGTTTTTT.

The chain employs TRBV5-1 and TRBJ2-5; no clear D gene. Germline assignment: CDR1 SGHRS and CDR2 YFSETQ. The CDR3 is 12 amino acids. V lost 0 bases to trimming and J lost 5 bases, with 5 bases between them. CDR3 DNA: TGCGCCAGCAGCTTGGTAACGGAGACCCAGTACTTC. Translated: CASSLVTETQYF.

This clone was found once. The chain has TRBV6-5 and TRBJ1-2; TRBD1 matches at 9 bases. This CDR3 spans 13 amino acids. Germline lookup yields CDR1 MNHEY and CDR2 SVGAGI. Losses at the gene ends were 6 bases for V and 7 bases for J; bases not matched to a gene: 6. Here the CDR3 DNA reads TGTGCCAGCAGCCATAGACAGGGGGGTGGCTACACCTTC. Amino acid sequence: CASSHRQGGGYTF.

This chain links TRBV10-3 with TRBJ1-1; TRBD1 aligns across 9 bases. Germline V gene sequence: CDR1 ENHRY, CDR2 SYGVKD. The CDR3 consists of 13 residues. The V segment lost 5 bases and the J segment 8 bases; nucleotides outside the gene matches: 6. CDR3 DNA sequence: TGTGCCATCAGTAGCACAGGGGGCAGCGAAGCTTTCTTT. It specifies CAISSTGGSEAFF.

The chain recombines TRBV30 with TRBJ1-2; 9 bases agree with TRBD1. V lost 5 bases to trimming and J lost 5 bases; unmatched junction nucleotides: 6. CDR1 is GTSNPN, CDR2 SVGIG, per germline (reference sequence). CDR3 size: 13 residues. The CDR3 here is CAWSRDRAYGYTF. CDR3 bases: TGTGCCTGGTCCCGGGACAGGGCTTATGGCTACACCTTC. Together with reference TRBV30 and TRBJ1-2, the CDR3 gives the full variable domain: SQTIHQWPATLVQPVGSPLSLECTVEGTSNPNLYWYRQAAGRGLQLLFYSVGIGQISSEVPQNLSASRPQDRQFILSSKKLLLSDSGFYLCAWSRDRAYGYTFGSGTRLTVV.

The CDR3 region has the DNA TGTGCCAGCAGTCAAAGGACGGACATGAACACTGAAGCTTTCTTT. It is translated as CASSQRTDMNTEAFF. The chain recombines TRBV7-6 with TRBJ1-1; tentatively, D is TRBD1 (5 bases). With 6 bases removed from V and 0 bases from J, the gap between germline ends came to 14 bases. The germline V gene has CDR1 SGHVS and CDR2 FNYEAQ. The CDR3 contains 15 residues.

The V and J genes are TRBV4-1 and TRBJ1-5; D might be TRBD1 (6 bases). The CDR3 length is 15 residues. CDR1 is MGHRA and CDR2 is YSYEKL in the germline V gene. Trimming left V 7 bases short and J 7 bases short, with 20 bases between. CDR3 DNA sequence: TGCGCCAGCACCAGAACGGCAGGGGTGGGGCAGCCCCAGCATTTT. It codes for CASTRTAGVGQPQHF.

The CDR3 sequence: CASTPTPAGVGFF. As DNA, the CDR3 is TGTGCCAGCACCCCTACCCCAGCGGGAGTTGGGTTCTTC. J is TRBJ2-1 and V is TRBV2; 8 positions agree with TRBD2. Germline V gene sequence: CDR1 SNHLY, CDR2 FYNNEI. There are 13 residues in the CDR3. The trim removed 7 bases at V and 15 bases at J, leaving 14 bases unmatched. Using reference TRBV2 and TRBJ2-1 for the parts outside the CDR3, the full variable domain is EPEVTQTPSHQVTQMGQEVILRCVPISNHLYFYWYRQILGQKVEFLVSFYNNEISEKSEIFDDQFSVERPDGSNFTLKIRSTKLEDSAMYFCASTPTPAGVGFFGPGTRLTVL.

In this sample, this clone turned up a few times. V usage is TRBV6-4 and J usage is TRBJ2-3; D not certain. The germline gives CDR1 MRHNA, CDR2 SNTAGT. The CDR3 length is 15 residues. V was pared by 3 bases and J by 4 bases, with 14 bases between. The CDR3 here is CASSEVDAGADTQYF. The CDR3 nucleotides read TGTGCCAGCAGTGAAGTAGACGCTGGGGCAGATACGCAGTATTTT.

The chain uses TRBV9 and TRBJ1-2; 9 bases map to TRBD1. CDR3 length equals 14 residues. CDR1 and CDR2 (germline): SGDLS, YYNGEE. With V trimmed by 2 bases and J by 7 bases, 6 bases remained unmatched. The DNA for the CDR3 is TGTGCCAGCAGCGTGGGACAGGGTCTGGGTGGCTACACCTTC. It is translated as CASSVGQGLGGYTF.

The chain recombines TRBV6-1 with TRBJ2-7; D not certain. The CDR3 contains 15 residues. V was trimmed by 2 bases and J by 3 bases, leaving 14 bases between them. Germline V CDR1 and CDR2: MNHNS, SASEGT. Written as DNA, the CDR3 is TGTGCCAGCAGTGAACGGCCTTGGCTTGGCTACGAGCAGTACTTC. Its translation: CASSERPWLGYEQYF.

The chain joins TRBV18 to TRBJ2-5, with 7 bases matching TRBD1. Germline V lookup: CDR1 KGHSH, CDR2 LQKENI. The CDR3 covers 15 residues. Germline trimming cut 3 bases from V and 2 bases from J; bases unmatched to any gene: 6. In DNA, the CDR3 is TGTGCCAGCTCACCCAGCCGGGACAGACAAGAGACCCAGTACTTC. Translating gives CASSPSRDRQETQYF.

The rearrangement joins TRBV18 to TRBJ1-5; D is unclear. This CDR3 is 15 amino acids long. V dropped 1 base and J dropped 2 bases, with 9 bases sitting between them. Looked up from germline, CDR1 is KGHSH and CDR2 is LQKENI. The CDR3 region is CASSPREGGNQPQHF. The CDR3 nucleotides read TGTGCCAGCTCACCACGGGAGGGAGGCAATCAGCCCCAGCATTTT. Full variable domain (missing parts from reference TRBV18 and TRBJ1-5): NAGVMQNPRHLVRRRGQEARLRCSPMKGHSHVYWYRQLPEEGLKFMVYLQKENIIDESGMPKERFSAEFPKEGPSILRIQQVVRGDSAAYFCASSPREGGNQPQHFGDGTRLSIL.

The rearrangement joins TRBV9 to TRBJ1-6; D is perhaps TRBD1 (5 bases). Germline V gives CDR1 SGDLS, CDR2 YYNGEE. The CDR3 totals 15 residues. V lost 2 bases and J 6 bases, leaving 12 bases between the germline ends. CDR3: CASSVGGATNSPLHF. The CDR3 DNA sequence: TGTGCCAGCAGCGTGGGCGGGGCGACTAATTCACCCCTCCACTTT.

This clone was recorded only once. The chain has TRBV5-6 and TRBJ2-5, with TRBD1 identical over 8 bases. In germline, CDR1 is SGHDT, CDR2 YYEEEE. This CDR3 comprises 16 residues. The J segment lost 0 bases and the V segment lost 1 base, leaving 5 bases of the junction unmatched. DNA for the CDR3: TGTGCCAGCAGCTTGTCCGGGACAGGACACCAAGAGACCCAGTACTTC. Translated: CASSLSGTGHQETQYF.

A few counts support this clone. V and J are TRBV19 and TRBJ2-3, with 7 nucleotides matching TRBD1. The CDR3 is 14 amino acids. Per the germline V gene, CDR1 is LNHDA and CDR2 is SQIVND (reference sequence). With V trimmed by 5 bases and J by 8 bases, 10 bases remained unmatched. The CDR3 DNA follows: TGTGCCAGTAGTCTCAACAGGGGACAATTTACGCAGTATTTT. Amino acids: CASSLNRGQFTQYF. The entire variable domain, with the rest obtained from reference TRBV19 and TRBJ2-3, is as follows: DGGITQSPKYLFRKEGQNVTLSCEQNLNHDAMYWYRQDPGQGLRLIYYSQIVNDFQKGDIAEGYSVSREKKESFPLTVTSAQKNPTAFYLCASSLNRGQFTQYFGPGTRLTVL.